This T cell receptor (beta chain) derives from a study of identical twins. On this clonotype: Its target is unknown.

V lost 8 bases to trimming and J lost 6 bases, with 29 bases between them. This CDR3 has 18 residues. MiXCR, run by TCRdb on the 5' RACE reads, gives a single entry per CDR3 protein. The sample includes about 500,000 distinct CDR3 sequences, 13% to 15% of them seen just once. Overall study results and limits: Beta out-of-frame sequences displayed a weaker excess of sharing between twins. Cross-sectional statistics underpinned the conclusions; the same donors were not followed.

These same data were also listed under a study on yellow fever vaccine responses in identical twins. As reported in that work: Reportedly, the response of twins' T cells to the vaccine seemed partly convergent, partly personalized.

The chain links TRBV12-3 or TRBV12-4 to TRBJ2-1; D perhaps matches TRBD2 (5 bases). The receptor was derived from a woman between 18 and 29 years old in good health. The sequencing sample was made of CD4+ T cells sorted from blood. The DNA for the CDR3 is TGTGCCAGCTGCAAACATTTTCCGGGGAGCAGTTGGGGCAATGAGCAGTTCTTC. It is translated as CASCKHFPGSSWGNEQFF.